A single sample is the source of the 21 T cell receptor beta chains below, sequenced in a study of OX40 agonist ivuxolimab in advanced cancers. Libraries were built with the immunoSEQ multiplex PCR assay. TCRdb obtained this table from immuneACCESS and retained in-frame rearrangements with V and J assigned. These tables miss some clones; where compared with another copy, unresolved V genes account for less than half of the shortfall, and the remainder is unexplained. The sample profile shows about 16,000 clones; 86% of them were found once. Just under 4% of the sample is in the top ten clones. Sequenced here: CD4+ or CD8+ T cells sorted from blood, sampled in a trial of the OX40 agonist ivuxolimab. The receptors were sampled from an adult with an advanced solid tumor such as melanoma, head and neck, liver or kidney cancer.

V gene TRBV5-1 combines with J gene TRBJ1-1; the D is unclear. Trimming took 4 bases from V and 10 from J, leaving 20 bases between them. The CDR3 spans 14 residues. The germline CDR1 and CDR2 sequences are SGHRS and YFSETQ. The CDR3: CASSPSWEEFAAFF. CDR3 DNA sequence: TGCGCCAGCAGCCCGTCTTGGGAGGAGTTCGCAGCTTTCTTT.

The chain recombines TRBV13 with TRBJ2-1; D could derive from TRBD1 or TRBD2 (5 bases each). V was shortened by 5 bases and J by 9 bases, with 14 bases between the two germline ends. This CDR3 has 13 residues. Germline-derived CDR1 and CDR2 are PRHDT and FYEKMQ (reference sequence). The CDR3 here is CASSNLGAGEQFF. CDR3 sequence (DNA): TGTGCCAGCAGCAATCTCGGGGCGGGTGAGCAGTTCTTC.

J is TRBJ2-5 and V is TRBV5-1; 7 bases match TRBD1. CDR1 is SGHRS, CDR2 YFSETQ, per germline. The CDR3 has 14 amino acids. The J segment lost 4 bases and the V segment lost 4 bases, leaving 7 bases of the junction unmatched. This CDR3 reads CASSARQGRETQYF. Written as DNA, the CDR3 is TGCGCCAGCAGCGCTAGACAGGGTCGAGAGACCCAGTACTTC.

This chain uses TRBV7-8 with TRBJ2-2, with 12 bases lining up with TRBD2. Germline loops: CDR1 SGHVS, CDR2 FQNEAQ. Trimming at V came to 5 bases and at J to 5 bases, leaving 6 bases not matched to a gene. CDR3 length: 16 amino acids. CDR3 sequence reads: CASSPTTSGRTGELFF. The CDR3 coding sequence is TGTGCCAGCAGCCCAACGACTAGCGGGAGAACCGGGGAGCTGTTTTTT.

The gene calls are TRBV4-2 and TRBJ2-5; the D is unclear. CDR1 LGHNA and CDR2 YNFKEQ come from the germline V gene. The CDR3 extends over 11 amino acids. The V gene lost 5 bases and the J gene lost 5 bases, with 6 bases spanning the gap. The CDR3, as DNA: TGTGCCAGCAGCTTGGGGGAGACCCAGTACTTC. This gives the protein CASSLGETQYF.

The chain recombines TRBV18 with TRBJ1-1; D remains ambiguous. V was clipped by 2 bases and J by 3 bases, with 13 bases between them. Germline V gives CDR1 KGHSH, CDR2 LQKENI. CDR3 size: 15 residues. CDR3 loop: CASSPASRQDTEAFF. The CDR3 region has the DNA TGTGCCAGCTCACCAGCCTCCCGCCAAGACACTGAAGCTTTCTTT.

The chain recombines TRBV6-5 with TRBJ1-2, with TRBD1 as a possible D gene (5 bases). Per germline, CDR1 MNHEY and CDR2 SVGAGI. Trimming left V 3 bases short and J 8 bases short, with 16 bases between. The CDR3 totals 14 residues. CDR3 coding DNA: TGTGCCAGCAGTTATCCTACAGGTTCTGGGGGCTACACCTTC. Translated: CASSYPTGSGGYTF.

The CDR3 DNA is TGTGCCAGCAGTTTGGTAAATAATTCACCCCTCCACTTT. This codes for CASSLVNNSPLHF. The V call is TRBV28, the J call TRBJ1-6; no clear D. Germline V lookup: CDR1 MDHEN, CDR2 SYDVKM. The CDR3 is made up of 13 amino acids. V was cut by 3 bases and J by 5 bases, with 5 bases left in between.

V is TRBV6-1 and J is TRBJ1-5, with D possibly matching TRBD1 (5 bases). Germline V gene data show CDR1 as MNHNS and CDR2 as SASEGT. The V gene lost 5 bases and the J gene lost 1 base, with 12 bases spanning the gap. There are 15 residues in the CDR3. The CDR3 region has the DNA TGTGCCAGCAGTAACGGGGGGGGGAGCAATCAGCCCCAGCATTTT. This codes for CASSNGGGSNQPQHF.

This clone was seen more than once but under ten times. The chain links TRBV4-1 to TRBJ1-1; 7 nucleotides agree with TRBD1. Trimming cost V 4 bases and J 5 bases; bases outside gene matches: 7. The germline V gene encodes CDR1 MGHRA and CDR2 YSYEKL. The CDR3 has 14 residues. The CDR3 is CASSPYDRDTEAFF. CDR3 nucleotides: TGCGCCAGCAGCCCCTATGACAGGGATACTGAAGCTTTCTTT.

The chain combines TRBV4-2 with TRBJ2-1, with 8 bases matching TRBD2. The CDR3 covers 16 residues. Trimming cost V 5 bases and J 6 bases; bases outside gene matches: 12. Per the germline V gene, CDR1 is LGHNA and CDR2 is YNFKEQ. CDR3 nucleotides: TGTGCCAGCAGCGCTTTGAGCGGGAGAGGGGGCAATGAGCAGTTCTTC. Protein: CASSALSGRGGNEQFF.

The chain links TRBV10-1 to TRBJ1-1; perhaps TRBD1 as D (5 bases). This CDR3 has 13 residues. V shed 4 bases and J shed 3 bases, with 9 bases lying between them. CDR1 WNHNN and CDR2 SYGVQD come from the germline V gene (reference sequence). The DNA of the CDR3 is TGCGCCAGCAGTGTGTCCAGGGACACTGAAGCTTTCTTT. Encoded protein: CASSVSRDTEAFF.

The chain combines TRBV7-7 with TRBJ2-5, with D possibly being TRBD1 (5 bases). V was shortened by 1 base and J by 2 bases, with 20 bases between the two germline ends. This CDR3 is 18 amino acids long. CDR1 and CDR2 from the germline V gene are SSHAT and FNYEAQ (reference sequence). CDR3 in DNA: TGTGCCAGCAGCTTAGTCCCCCCTTTTGCAGGGATACAAGAGACCCAGTACTTC. This translates into CASSLVPPFAGIQETQYF.

The J gene is TRBJ2-2, the V gene TRBV7-3; no clear D gene. Germline values: CDR1 SGHTA, CDR2 FQGTGA. This CDR3 comprises 14 residues. V was cut by 6 bases and J by 0 bases, with 8 bases left in between. DNA of the CDR3: TGTGCCAGCAGTTGGATGTCGAACACCGGGGAGCTGTTTTTT. This translates into CASSWMSNTGELFF. The full variable domain, its missing parts supplied by reference TRBV7-3 and TRBJ2-2, is GAGVSQTPSNKVTEKGKYVELRCDPISGHTALYWYRQSLGQGPEFLIYFQGTGAADDSGLPNDRFFAVRPEGSVSTLKIQRTERGDSAVYLCASSWMSNTGELFFGEGSRLTVL.

The chain recombines TRBV28 with TRBJ1-2, with a possible D match to TRBD1 (6 bases). The CDR3 totals 13 residues. Trimming removed 6 bases at V and 5 bases at J, with 13 bases between. CDR1 is MDHEN, CDR2 SYDVKM, per germline. This chain's CDR3 is CASSQDRAYGYTF. CDR3 coding DNA: TGTGCCAGCAGCCAGGACAGAGCTTATGGCTACACCTTC.

This chain uses TRBV28 with TRBJ2-7, with TRBD1 matching over 9 bases. Germline CDR1 MDHEN, CDR2 SYDVKM. Trimming took 10 bases from V and 3 from J; bases not matched to a gene: 4. The CDR3 runs 12 residues. CDR3: CATETGGYEQYF. The CDR3 nucleotides read TGTGCCACCGAGACAGGGGGCTACGAGCAGTACTTC.

This rearrangement joins TRBV5-1 to TRBJ2-3; D remains unclear. V lost 2 bases and J lost 6, with 10 bases in between. CDR1 and CDR2 from the germline V gene are SGHRS and YFSETQ. This CDR3 is built from 13 residues. CDR3 loop: CASSLDSFDTQYF. DNA of the CDR3: TGCGCCAGCAGCTTAGATTCTTTTGATACGCAGTATTTT.

J is TRBJ1-2 and V is TRBV13; 7 bases fit TRBD1. From germline, CDR1 is PRHDT and CDR2 FYEKMQ (reference sequence). Trimming took 0 bases from V and 5 from J; bases not matched to a gene: 3. The CDR3 covers 14 residues. CDR3 DNA: TGTGCCAGCAGCTTAGGAAGACAGGGTTATGGCTACACCTTC. Protein sequence: CASSLGRQGYGYTF.

The chain joins TRBV6-6 to TRBJ2-7, with 11 bases matching TRBD1. The ends lost 5 bases at V and 4 bases at J; junction bases unmatched: 4. Looked up from germline, CDR1 is MNHNY and CDR2 is SVGAGI (reference sequence). This CDR3 is built from 14 residues. The DNA of the CDR3 is TGTGCCAGCAGTCCTGGACAGGGGGCATACGAGCAGTACTTC. Amino acid sequence: CASSPGQGAYEQYF.

The sample holds a few counts of this clone. V and J are TRBV28 and TRBJ2-2, with unresolved D. The V end lost 6 bases, the J end lost 3 bases, and 8 bases lay between the germline ends. CDR3 length: 13 residues. Germline V gene lookup returns CDR1 MDHEN and CDR2 SYDVKM. The CDR3 protein is CASRRWDTGELFF. The CDR3 DNA reads TGTGCCAGCAGGAGATGGGACACCGGGGAGCTGTTTTTT.

The chain has TRBV19 and TRBJ2-2; tentatively, D is TRBD2 (6 bases). V dropped 6 bases and J dropped 7 bases, with 6 bases sitting between them. Germline-derived CDR1 and CDR2 are LNHDA and SQIVND (reference sequence). The CDR3 has 11 residues. CDR3 bases: TGTGCCAGTAGGGGGGGCGGGGAGCTGTTTTTT. This codes for CASRGGGELFF.